This TCR beta chain was recorded in a study of response to subunit inactivated influenza vaccine. Findings of the study overall: Authors suggested few new T cells are recruited by each seasonal influenza vaccination.

This clonotype was detected a few times. What it binds is unknown. The CDR3 runs 12 residues. The germline V gene encodes CDR1 MNHEY and CDR2 SMNVEV (reference sequence). J lost 7 bases, V lost 10 bases, and 9 bases had no gene match. TCRdb redid the calling of the RT-PCR reads with MiXCR, one entry per CDR3 protein. The repertoire holds 450,000 to 600,000 distinct CDR3 sequences, approximately 7.7% seen once, with around 14% in the top ten. This chain connects TRBV27 to TRBJ1-2, with 7 bases lining up with TRBD1. The clonotype comes from a man aged 50 to 69 who received an inactivated influenza vaccine. The input for sequencing was PBMCs from blood, taken around 2 years after vaccination. CDR3: CATKTGYSGYTF. CDR3 sequence (DNA): TGTGCCACAAAGACAGGGTACAGTGGCTACACCTTC.